This TCR beta chain was observed in a study of T cell responses to AZD1222 COVID-19 vaccine. Whole-study findings and limits: Following two doses of AZD1222, Spike-specific TCR breadth and depth rose.

Between the trimmed V and J ends, which lost 6 bases and 1 base, there was a span of 7 bases. The CDR3 is 14 residues long. Germline values: CDR1 MDHEN, CDR2 SYDVKM. About this clone itself: Its matching antigen is unknown.

Profiled with immunoSEQ multiplex PCR; TCRdb holds only in-frame clones, not every one. The sample contains around 110,000 clones, under 95% of which appear only once. This clonotype was sampled from an adult who received the AZD1222 COVID-19 vaccine. The chain uses TRBV28 and TRBJ2-6; D gene ambiguous. The specimen was peripheral blood, collected 28 days after the second AZD1222 dose. CDR3 sequence reads: CASSPGSGANVLTF. The CDR3 DNA is TGTGCCAGCAGCCCCGGGTCTGGGGCCAACGTCCTGACTTTC.